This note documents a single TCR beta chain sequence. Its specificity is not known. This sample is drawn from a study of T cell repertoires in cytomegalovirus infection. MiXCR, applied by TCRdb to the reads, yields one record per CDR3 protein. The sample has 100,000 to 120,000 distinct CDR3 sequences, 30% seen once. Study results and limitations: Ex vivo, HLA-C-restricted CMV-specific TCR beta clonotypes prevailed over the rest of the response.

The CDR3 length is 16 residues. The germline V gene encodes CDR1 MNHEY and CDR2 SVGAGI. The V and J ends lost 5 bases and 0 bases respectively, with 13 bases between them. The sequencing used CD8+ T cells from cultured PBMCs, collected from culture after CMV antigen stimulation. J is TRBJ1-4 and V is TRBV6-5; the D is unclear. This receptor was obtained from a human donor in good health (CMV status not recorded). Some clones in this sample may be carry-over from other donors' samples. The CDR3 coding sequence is TGTGCCAGCAGTCCCCCCCGATACTCAACTAATGAAAAACTGTTTTTT. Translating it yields CASSPPRYSTNEKLFF.